Presented here are 8 T cell receptor beta chains from one specimen sequenced in a study of blood T cell repertoires in COVID-19. Data came from immunoSEQ multiplex PCR; TCRdb stores just in-frame clones and leaves some out. The sample holds a few hundred thousand clones, around four fifths seen once. The sequencing sample was made of peripheral blood. These receptors all stem from a woman aged 50 to 60 with active or convalescent COVID-19.

This clone has only one observation. The genes are TRBV10-1 and TRBJ2-1; TRBD2 agrees at 8 bases. Unmatched junction bases numbered 11, after V lost 7 bases and J lost 6 bases. CDR3 size: 15 residues. CDR1 is WNHNN, CDR2 SYGVQD, per germline (reference sequence). The CDR3 nucleotides read TGCGCCAGCAACACCCGGGAGGGCCGTTTCAATGAGCAGTTCTTC. This gives the protein CASNTREGRFNEQFF.

The chain combines TRBV7-2 with TRBJ2-3; D remains unclear. V lost 2 bases to trimming and J lost 6 bases, with 15 bases between them. The CDR3 is made up of 15 amino acids. The germline gives CDR1 SGHTA, CDR2 FQGNSA. The CDR3 region is CASSLFPLTADTQYF. Written as DNA, the CDR3 is TGTGCCAGCAGCTTATTCCCCCTTACTGCTGATACGCAGTATTTT.

The chain is built from TRBV10-1 and TRBJ1-1; D remains unclear. Germline V gene lookup returns CDR1 WNHNN and CDR2 SYGVQD (reference sequence). V was clipped by 6 bases and J by 7 bases, with 15 bases between them. The CDR3 is 13 residues long. CDR3 loop: CASSSALGDEAFF. CDR3 in DNA: TGCGCCAGCAGCTCAGCCCTGGGAGATGAAGCTTTCTTT.

This sequence joins TRBV6-6 and TRBJ1-2; D might be TRBD1 (5 bases). V was clipped by 0 bases and J by 6 bases, with 11 bases between them. The CDR3 totals 14 residues. Germline V gene lookup returns CDR1 MNHNY and CDR2 SVGAGI (reference sequence). CDR3 DNA sequence: TGTGCCAGCAGTTACTCGCTTCAGGGCAATGGCTACACCTTC. Translated, it gives CASSYSLQGNGYTF.

The chain links TRBV3-1 (or the pseudogene TRBV3-2) to TRBJ2-7, with D uncertain. V lost 1 base and J lost 9, with 10 bases in between. From germline, CDR1 is LGHDT and CDR2 YNNKEL (reference sequence). CDR3 length: 12 amino acids. CDR3 protein: CASSQAGARQYF. Written as DNA, the CDR3 is TGTGCCAGCAGCCAAGCGGGTGCGAGGCAGTACTTC.

With respect to this clone: At one end, the junction sequence differs from germline, possibly due to a read error. The chain recombines TRBV7-7 with TRBJ2-1; no clear D gene. The CDR3 is 13 residues long. Per the germline V gene, CDR1 is SSHAT and CDR2 is FNYEAQ (reference sequence). This CDR3 reads CASSLVLFDEQFF. The CDR3 DNA follows: TGTGCTAGCAGCTTAGTTCTGTTTGATGAGCAGTTCTTC. Full variable domain (missing parts from reference TRBV7-7 and TRBJ2-1): GAGVSQSPRYKVTKRGQDVTLRCDPISSHATLYWYQQALGQGPEFLTYFNYEAQPDKSGLPSDRFSAERPEGSISTLTIQRTEQRDSAMYRCASSLVLFDEQFFGPGTRLTVL.

V gene TRBV28 combines with J gene TRBJ1-1; D possibly corresponds to TRBD1 (5 bases). Germline V lookup: CDR1 MDHEN, CDR2 SYDVKM. The CDR3 contains 15 residues. V lost 7 bases to trimming and J lost 0 bases, with 15 bases between them. This CDR3 reads CASKRFQGVNTEAFF. Here the CDR3 DNA reads TGTGCCAGCAAAAGGTTCCAGGGCGTGAACACTGAAGCTTTCTTT. Full variable domain (rest looked up from reference TRBV28 and TRBJ1-1): DVKVTQSSRYLVKRTGEKVFLECVQDMDHENMFWYRQDPGLGLRLIYFSYDVKMKEKGDIPEGYSVSREKKERFSLILESASTNQTSMYLCASKRFQGVNTEAFFGQGTRLTVV.

The chain couples TRBV11-3 to TRBJ2-1; tentative D call: TRBD1 (6 bases). Trimming shortened V by 4 bases and J by 5 bases, and 21 bases separated the two germline ends. The CDR3 is 17 residues long. Germline CDR1 reads SGHNT; CDR2 reads YENEEA. The CDR3 DNA sequence: TGTGCCAGCAGCTCCGGGACACTCTCGGATTTTGACAATGAGCAGTTCTTC. Its protein is CASSSGTLSDFDNEQFF.